This TCR beta chain was sequenced during a study of neoadjuvant nivolumab and ipilimumab in lung cancer. This table comes from immunoSEQ multiplex PCR, and its TCRdb copy is limited to in-frame clones, with some not included. The table records around 19,000 clones, 85% to 90% of them present only once. The CDR3 contains 14 residues. Germline loops: CDR1 SGHAT, CDR2 FQNNGV. With 3 bases removed from V and 7 bases from J, the gap between germline ends came to 12 bases. The clonotype was recovered from an adult with non-small cell lung cancer. The V and J genes are TRBV11-2 and TRBJ2-2; D gene unclear. This material consisted of peripheral blood, taken before neoadjuvant nivolumab, alone or with ipilimumab. The CDR3 here is CASSFSAAVGELFF. DNA for the CDR3: TGTGCCAGCAGCTTTTCTGCGGCCGTCGGGGAGCTGTTTTTT.